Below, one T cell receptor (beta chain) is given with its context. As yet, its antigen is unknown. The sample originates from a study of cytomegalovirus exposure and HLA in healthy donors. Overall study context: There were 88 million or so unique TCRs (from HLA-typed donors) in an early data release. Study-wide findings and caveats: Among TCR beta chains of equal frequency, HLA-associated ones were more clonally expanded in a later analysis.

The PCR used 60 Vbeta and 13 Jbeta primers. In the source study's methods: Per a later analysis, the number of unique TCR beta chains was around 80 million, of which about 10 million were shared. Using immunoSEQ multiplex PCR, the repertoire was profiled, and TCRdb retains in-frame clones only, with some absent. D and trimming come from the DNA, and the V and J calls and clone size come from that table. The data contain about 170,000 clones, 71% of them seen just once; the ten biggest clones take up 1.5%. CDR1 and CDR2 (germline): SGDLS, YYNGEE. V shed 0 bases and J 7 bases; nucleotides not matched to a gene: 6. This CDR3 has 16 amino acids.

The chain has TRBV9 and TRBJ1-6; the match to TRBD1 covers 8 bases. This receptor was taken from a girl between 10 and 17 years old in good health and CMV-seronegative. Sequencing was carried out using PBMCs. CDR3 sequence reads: CASSVGQQGANSPLHF. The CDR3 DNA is TGTGCCAGCAGCGTAGGTCAGCAGGGGGCCAATTCACCCCTCCACTTT.